This T cell receptor (beta chain) was sequenced during a study of blood T cell repertoires in COVID-19 (dated by TCRdb to the early 2020s). Regarding the complete study: The collaborator samples originated in the United States, Italy and Spain and spanned the acute and convalescent phases of COVID-19. The material from the prospective study consisted of cDNA or gDNA derived from T cells, B-cell-depleted T cells, or PBMCs. Subjects who had been exposed to COVID-19, were actively infected with it, or had recovered from it provided the deeply sampled blood TCRbeta repertoires that made up the dataset. A freely available public database, intended as a resource for researchers studying the immune response to SARS-CoV-2, is where the repertoires were released. Samples were obtained from the ongoing ImmuneRACE study (first 160 participants) and from about 1,300 subjects provided by 6 global collaborators. Sample metadata almost always included a de-identified subject ID, COVID-19 status, age in years and sex. Where available, HLA class I and class II types were taken from metadata supplied by the sample provider and were not determined by assay-based typing.

Of note for this clone: The specificity of this receptor is unknown. The record has no base qualities; no much larger clone is one base away.

A second Seattle source provided samples from volunteer blood donors who had recovered from COVID-19. The collaborating institutions used their own protocols to collect whole blood in K2EDTA tubes. For TCRbeta analysis, collaborator samples were shipped as frozen whole blood, as isolated PBMCs, or as DNA extracted from either sample type. Study-level results and caveats: How much clinical and demographic metadata was included differed by source and by participant, and the metadata was provided uncurated.

As encoded in the germline V gene (reference sequence), CDR1 is GTSNPN while CDR2 is SVGIG. The CDR3 contains 13 residues, cysteine and phenylalanine counted. The retained sequence is limited to the CDR3, 39 bases, with the frame set at the first base. Trimmed from V: 2 bases; trimmed from J: 10 bases; junction bases lacking a gene match: 10. The immunoSEQ Assay, a bias-controlled multiplex PCR, was used to amplify TCRbeta CDR3 regions from genomic DNA. The authors' analysis ran thus. The number of nucleated cells in each sample was estimated by amplification of reference gene primers within the assay. Sequence reads were collapsed and filtered to measure the absolute abundance of every unique TCRbeta CDR3 rearrangement. For each sample, productive Simpson clonality was calculated by taking the square root of Simpson's diversity index across productive rearrangements. TCRdb re-hosts the immuneACCESS table, in-frame sequences only. Its copies lack some clones; in the studies checked, an unresolved V gene accounts for under half of them, and the cause for the rest is not known. D and trimming were read from the DNA, whereas the V and J calls and clone size are those reported in that table. In all, the sample holds approximately 250,000 clones, and around 84% of those were seen once. About 2.1% of the sample is in the top ten clones.

Sequencing input: peripheral blood. This sequence uses TRBV30 and TRBJ1-2, with TRBD1 identical over 7 junction bases. This receptor was identified in a man between 35 and 55 years old who had recovered from COVID-19. The CDR3 is CAWSRLTGVDYTF. The sequenced DNA is TGTGCCTGGAGTAGGTTAACAGGGGTTGACTACACCTTC.